This entry lists 21 T cell receptor beta chains sequenced from one sample in a study of shared clonotypes between healthy human individuals. Generated by immunoSEQ multiplex PCR, the TCRdb table keeps only in-frame clones and is missing some. The data show some 1,400,000 clones, around 97% seen once. Source material: naive CD4+ T cells sorted from blood. Subset here: CD45RA+ positively selected. All receptors derive from a man aged 25 to 45 in good health.

The chain couples TRBV5-5 to TRBJ2-7, with D maybe TRBD2 (6 bases). Germline V gives CDR1 SGHKS, CDR2 YYEKEE (reference sequence). The germline V and J ends were trimmed by 4 bases and 2 bases, with 16 bases remaining between them. There are 15 residues in the CDR3. The CDR3 sequence: CASSRGGTSAYEQYF. CDR3 DNA sequence: TGTGCCAGCAGCCGCGGCGGGACTTCAGCCTACGAGCAGTACTTC.

The chain employs TRBV7-2 and TRBJ2-1; TRBD2 is a possible D gene (6 bases). The CDR3 runs to 16 residues. The germline CDR1 and CDR2 sequences are SGHTA and FQGNSA. V lost 5 bases, J lost 9 bases, and 23 bases lay in between. The CDR3 here is CASSPRLGAEGLEQFF. The CDR3, as DNA: TGTGCCAGCAGCCCCCGGCTTGGGGCGGAGGGACTTGAGCAGTTCTTC.

J is TRBJ1-1 and V is TRBV10-3, with D tentatively TRBD1 (5 bases). The V and J ends lost 7 bases and 10 bases respectively, with 16 bases between them. CDR3 length: 12 residues. Germline lookup yields CDR1 ENHRY and CDR2 SYGVKD. CDR3 bases: TGTGCCATCACCCCGGGGGTTCAGTCAGCTTTCTTT. Translation gives CAITPGVQSAFF.

The chain recombines TRBV25-1 with TRBJ2-5; tentatively, D is TRBD1 or TRBD2 (6 bases each). The CDR3 extends over 16 amino acids. V lost 5 bases, J lost 1 base, and 17 bases lay in between. Germline CDR1 and CDR2: MGHDK and SYGVNS. CDR3 sequence (DNA): TGTGCCAGCAGTCCAGGGGCGGCGGGGACCCAAGAGACCCAGTACTTC. It codes for CASSPGAAGTQETQYF.

The V and J genes are TRBV7-2 and TRBJ2-3; 8 positions match TRBD2. CDR3 length: 15 amino acids. Germline trimming cut 1 base from V and 3 bases from J; bases unmatched to any gene: 3. CDR1 and CDR2 from the germline V gene are SGHTA and FQGNSA. The DNA of the CDR3 is TGTGCCAGCAGCTTAGAAGCGGGAGTAACAGATACGCAGTATTTT. It yields the protein CASSLEAGVTDTQYF. Variable domain in full (rest from reference TRBV7-2 and TRBJ2-3): GAGVSQSPSNKVTEKGKDVELRCDPISGHTALYWYRQSLGQGLEFLIYFQGNSAPDKSGLPSDRFSAERTGGSVSTLTIQRTQQEDSAVYLCASSLEAGVTDTQYFGPGTRLTVL.

V and J are TRBV7-2 and TRBJ2-5; 10 nucleotides line up with TRBD1. The V gene end was trimmed by 4 bases and the J gene end by 4 bases; junction bases not matched to a gene: 6. CDR1 is SGHTA, CDR2 FQGNSA, per germline. This CDR3 is built from 15 residues. Written as DNA, the CDR3 is TGTGCCAGCAGCTCGGACAGGGGGGCCATAGAGACCCAGTACTTC. The encoded protein is CASSSDRGAIETQYF.

Details on this clone: The same CDR3 arises from other DNA sequences in this sample as well. The rearrangement links TRBV28 to TRBJ1-5, with D tentatively TRBD1 (5 bases). Trimming removed 6 bases from V and 5 bases from J, with 11 bases in between. Germline loops: CDR1 MDHEN, CDR2 SYDVKM. The CDR3 has 13 residues. The DNA for the CDR3 is TGTGCCAGCAGCCTCTTGGGGGATCAGCCCCAGCATTTT. This codes for CASSLLGDQPQHF.

The rearrangement joins TRBV7-6 to TRBJ2-5; D perhaps matches TRBD2 (6 bases). V was cut by 2 bases and J by 5 bases, with 9 bases left in between. This CDR3 spans 13 amino acids. Germline V gives CDR1 SGHVS, CDR2 FNYEAQ. The CDR3 bases are TGTGCCAGCAGCTTATCCGGGGGTGAGACCCAGTACTTC. Translation gives CASSLSGGETQYF. Variable domain in full (rest from reference TRBV7-6 and TRBJ2-5): GAGVSQSPRYKVTKRGQDVALRCDPISGHVSLYWYRQALGQGPEFLTYFNYEAQQDKSGLPNDRFSAERPEGSISTLTIQRTEQRDSAMYRCASSLSGGETQYFGPGTRLLVL.

The J gene is TRBJ2-7, the V gene TRBV7-2; D possibly uses TRBD1 or TRBD2 (5 bases each). V was cut by 2 bases and J by 0 bases, with 11 bases left in between. The CDR3 spans 15 residues. From germline, CDR1 is SGHTA and CDR2 FQGNSA. CDR3 sequence: CASSLTGTVSYEQYF. CDR3 coding DNA: TGTGCCAGCAGCTTAACCGGGACGGTCTCCTACGAGCAGTACTTC.

V is TRBV11-2 and J is TRBJ2-2, with D possibly matching TRBD1 (5 bases). Germline lookup yields CDR1 SGHAT and CDR2 FQNNGV. Trimming stripped 4 bases from V and 0 bases from J, with 18 bases between. CDR3 size: 18 residues. CDR3 in DNA: TGTGCCAGCAGCTCCAAAGGGGAACAGTTCGCGAACACCGGGGAGCTGTTTTTT. It encodes CASSSKGEQFANTGELFF.

With regard to this clone: The same CDR3 is also encoded by other DNA sequences in this sample. V is TRBV27 and J is TRBJ2-1; D tentatively fits TRBD1 or TRBD2 (5 bases each). V lost 2 bases and J lost 0, with 8 bases in between. This CDR3 is 15 amino acids long. In germline, CDR1 is MNHEY, CDR2 SMNVEV (reference sequence). The CDR3 sequence is CASSLGGRSYNEQFF. The CDR3 DNA sequence: TGTGCCAGCAGTTTAGGGGGTCGCTCCTACAATGAGCAGTTCTTC.

The V and J genes are TRBV28 and TRBJ1-2; TRBD1 agrees at 7 bases. The CDR3 has 13 residues. Germline values: CDR1 MDHEN, CDR2 SYDVKM. The V and J ends lost 6 bases and 8 bases, in that order; junction bases with no gene match: 9. The DNA for the CDR3 is TGTGCCAGCAGAGAGGGACAGCTCCAGGGCTACACCTTC. It is translated as CASREGQLQGYTF.

V gene TRBV5-1 combines with J gene TRBJ2-3; D remains ambiguous. The CDR3 length is 8 residues. Germline V gene data show CDR1 as SGHRS and CDR2 as YFSETQ. Trimming cost V 8 bases and J 10 bases, with 5 bases left between them. DNA of the CDR3: TGCGCCAGGCGGTCGCAGTATTTT. It is translated as CARRSQYF.

As to this clone: Germline and junction disagree at one end, which may indicate a read error. CDR3 region: CASTRLQGSLGF. In DNA form, the CDR3 reads TGTGCCAGCACCCGGCTACAGGGGAGTCTAGGCTTC. The V call is TRBV28, the J call TRBJ2-7; 7 bases line up with TRBD1. Germline V gene sequence: CDR1 MDHEN, CDR2 SYDVKM. This CDR3 comprises 12 residues.

A note on this clone: The same CDR3 is also encoded by other DNA sequences in this sample. This chain connects TRBV28 to TRBJ1-2; D is uncertain. Trimming removed 3 bases from V and 5 bases from J, with 7 bases in between. The CDR3 contains 12 residues. Germline CDR1 MDHEN, CDR2 SYDVKM. Here the CDR3 DNA reads TGTGCCAGCAGTTTGGGGAATTATGGCTACACCTTC. Encoded protein: CASSLGNYGYTF.

The V gene is TRBV5-4, the J gene TRBJ2-2, with no clear D. Germline CDR1 SGHNT, CDR2 YYREEE (reference sequence). The CDR3 runs to 12 residues. V was cut by 3 bases and J by 6 bases, with 6 bases left in between. DNA for the CDR3: TGTGCCAGCAGCTCCTCCGCCGGGGAGCTGTTTTTT. Its protein is CASSSSAGELFF.

J is TRBJ2-4 and V is TRBV11-2, with 8 nucleotides matching TRBD2. Germline values: CDR1 SGHAT, CDR2 FQNNGV. The length of the CDR3 is 13 residues. The V gene end was trimmed by 5 bases and the J gene end by 3 bases; junction bases not matched to a gene: 0. This CDR3 reads CASSLAGKNIQYF. The CDR3 DNA reads as TGTGCCAGCAGCCTAGCGGGCAAAAACATTCAGTACTTC. The variable domain in full, completed from reference TRBV11-2 and TRBJ2-4, reads EAGVAQSPRYKIIEKRQSVAFWCNPISGHATLYWYQQILGQGPKLLIQFQNNGVVDDSQLPKDRFSAERLKGVDSTLKIQPAKLEDSAVYLCASSLAGKNIQYFGAGTRLSVL.

The chain combines TRBV9 with TRBJ2-5; a possible D gene is TRBD1 (6 bases). The CDR3 is 16 amino acids. CDR1 is SGDLS, CDR2 YYNGEE, per germline. Trimming cost V 0 bases and J 0 bases, with 12 bases left between them. In DNA, the CDR3 is TGTGCCAGCAGCGTAGGGGGGAGACAGGACCAAGAGACCCAGTACTTC. Translating it yields CASSVGGRQDQETQYF.

The chain couples TRBV28 to TRBJ2-5; D is perhaps TRBD1 (5 bases). V lost 4 bases to trimming and J lost 5 bases, with 8 bases between them. Germline V gene lookup returns CDR1 MDHEN and CDR2 SYDVKM. CDR3 length: 12 amino acids. In DNA form, the CDR3 reads TGTGCCAGCAGTTATGGGGCCGAGACCCAGTACTTC. Translated, it gives CASSYGAETQYF.

This rearrangement joins TRBV7-8 to TRBJ2-1, with 7 bases matching TRBD1. V lost 2 bases to trimming and J lost 3 bases; unmatched junction nucleotides: 4. The CDR3 extends over 15 amino acids. Looked up from germline, CDR1 is SGHVS and CDR2 is FQNEAQ. The CDR3 region is CASSLTGVGYNEQFF. Written as DNA, the CDR3 is TGTGCCAGCAGCTTAACAGGGGTAGGCTACAATGAGCAGTTCTTC.

The rearrangement joins TRBV6-1 to TRBJ2-7; a possible D gene is TRBD2 (7 bases). The CDR3 totals 18 residues. V was shortened by 0 bases and J by 7 bases, with 25 bases between the two germline ends. Germline CDR1 is MNHNS and CDR2 is SASEGT. Here the CDR3 reads CASSEALAARAKGGEQYF. Here the CDR3 DNA reads TGTGCCAGCAGTGAAGCTCTAGCGGCCCGAGCAAAAGGGGGGGAGCAGTACTTC.